This TCR beta chain was found in a study of cytomegalovirus exposure and HLA in healthy donors. The PCR ran on 60 Vbeta and 13 Jbeta primers. Using immunoSEQ multiplex PCR, the repertoire was profiled, and TCRdb retains in-frame clones only, with some absent. The sample has around 94,000 clones, approximately 77% seen once. The receptor was derived from a woman aged 40 to 50 in good health and CMV-seronegative. The sample comprised PBMCs.

The DNA of the CDR3 is TGTGCCAGCAGTGAGGGGGGATATGGCTACACCTTC. Protein product: CASSEGGYGYTF. The genes are TRBV25-1 and TRBJ1-2; D is possibly TRBD1 (5 bases). Germline V lookup: CDR1 MGHDK, CDR2 SYGVNS. The length of the CDR3 is 12 residues. V gave up 3 bases and J gave up 5 bases, with 7 bases separating them.